This T cell receptor beta chain was identified during a study of T cells in Graves' hyperthyroidism and ophthalmopathy. The wider study: Peripheral blood collection took place at initial diagnosis, before any treatment.

Each diagnosis was grounded in clinical symptoms, serum thyroxine and TRAb, thyroid ultrasound, and orbital computed tomography. TCR beta CDR3 regions were amplified from RNA transcripts. HTBI primers were the set used in a first-round RT-PCR of the TCR CDR3. TCRdb recomputed calls from the multiplex PCR reads with MiXCR, one row per CDR3 protein. The data contain around 570,000 distinct CDR3 sequences, around 20% of them singletons. This CDR3 contains 14 residues. Germline loops: CDR1 SGDLS, CDR2 YYNGEE. The V and J ends lost 4 bases and 7 bases, in that order; junction bases with no gene match: 4. Only a few counts were recorded for this clonotype.

The rearrangement joins TRBV9 to TRBJ1-6; 8 positions match TRBD1. The sequenced sample was blood. This clonotype was sampled from a man in his forties with Graves' ophthalmopathy. DNA of the CDR3: TGTGCCAGCAGCTCCGGGACAGGCAATTCACCCCTCCACTTT. Translation: CASSSGTGNSPLHF.